A selection of T cell receptor beta chains follows, all from one sample in a study of cytomegalovirus exposure and HLA in healthy donors. The table came from immunoSEQ multiplex PCR; TCRdb's copy has only in-frame clones and leaves some out. The table records roughly 200,000 clones, less than 85% of them present only once. The source material was PBMCs. These receptors were taken from a boy between 10 and 17 years old in good health and CMV-seronegative. CDR3s include the opening cysteine and the closing phenylalanine or tryptophan. D genes are given only for firm matches. Some rows have no size entry. The others give once, few or many, or a class for an expanded clone.

j_call d_call v_call clone_size cdr3_aa cdr3_nt
TRBJ1-3 - TRBV29-1 - CSVEDPLSGNTIYF TGCAGCGTTGAAGATCCCCTTTCTGGAAACACCATATATTTT
TRBJ1-4 TRBD1 TRBV5-1 - CASSPPTGIGTNEKLFF TGCGCCAGCAGCCCTCCGACAGGGATAGGAACTAATGAAAAACTGTTTTTT
TRBJ2-1 - TRBV11-3 - CASSSSETFLDEQFF TGTGCCAGCAGCTCTAGCGAGACCTTCTTGGATGAGCAGTTCTTC
TRBJ1-5 - TRBV19 - CASSTYKTQVQPQHF TGTGCCAGTAGTACATACAAGACGCAGGTTCAGCCCCAGCATTTT
TRBJ1-2 - TRBV15 - CATRPPITSYGYTF TGTGCCACCAGACCCCCCATCACATCCTATGGCTACACCTTC
TRBJ1-1 TRBD1 TRBV19 once CASSIPTRGQGDTEAFF TGTGCCAGTAGTATACCAACTCGGGGACAGGGGGACACTGAAGCTTTCTTT
TRBJ1-5 TRBD1 TRBV19 - CASSDTGQINQPQHF TGTGCCAGTAGTGATACGGGACAGATCAATCAGCCCCAGCATTTT
TRBJ1-3 TRBD1 TRBV9 - CASSPNRASQGAGNTIYF TGTGCCAGCAGCCCTAACCGGGCCTCACAGGGGGCTGGAAACACCATATATTTT
TRBJ1-1 - TRBV30 - CAWSLLTGDTEAFF TGTGCCTGGAGCCTGTTGACGGGGGACACTGAAGCTTTCTTT
TRBJ2-7 - TRBV7-3 - CASSLIPNYEQYF TGTGCCAGCAGCTTAATTCCCAACTACGAGCAGTACTTC
TRBJ2-5 - TRBV21-1 - CASSKGGGGVETQYF TGTGCCAGCAGCAAGGGGGGGGGTGGGGTGGAGACCCAGTACTTC
TRBJ2-1 - TRBV29-1 - CSGTWSYNEQFF TGCAGCGGTACATGGAGCTACAATGAGCAGTTCTTC
TRBJ1-2 - TRBV25-1 once CASSAAGIYGYTF TGTGCCAGCAGTGCCGCCGGGATATATGGCTACACCTTC
TRBJ1-6 - TRBV9 - CASSVGGGISPLHF TGTGCCAGCAGCGTAGGAGGAGGGATTTCACCCCTCCACTTT
TRBJ2-7 TRBD1 TRBV6-5 once CASTLIRTGSYEQYF TGTGCCAGCACGCTTATTAGGACAGGGTCATACGAGCAGTACTTC
TRBJ2-3 - TRBV5-4 - CASSLGGGADTQYF TGTGCCAGCAGCTTGGGGGGCGGGGCAGATACGCAGTATTTT
TRBJ2-1 - TRBV9 - CASSAVLTPSSYNEQFF TGTGCCAGCAGCGCTGTCCTTACTCCAAGCTCCTACAATGAGCAGTTCTTC
TRBJ1-1 - TRBV19 - CASKQGLGVNTEAFF TGTGCCAGTAAGCAGGGGTTAGGGGTGAACACTGAAGCTTTCTTT
TRBJ1-3 TRBD1 TRBV5-4 - CASSLSLQGISGNTIYF TGTGCCAGCAGCTTGAGCCTACAGGGGATCTCTGGAAACACCATATATTTT
TRBJ2-7 TRBD1 TRBV7-9 once CASSSWDRPYEQYF TGTGCCAGCAGCTCTTGGGACAGACCCTACGAGCAGTACTTC
TRBJ2-4 TRBD1 TRBV11-1 - CASSLRTGEQAKNIQYF TGTGCCAGCAGCTTACGGACAGGGGAACAAGCCAAAAACATTCAGTACTTC
TRBJ1-5 TRBD1 TRBV10-3 - CAISAQDRGNQPQHF TGTGCCATCAGTGCCCAGGACAGGGGCAATCAGCCCCAGCATTTT
TRBJ1-1 - TRBV21-1 - CASSPWDRALFYTEAFF TGTGCCAGCAGCCCCTGGGACAGGGCCCTCTTCTATACTGAAGCTTTCTTT
TRBJ2-7 TRBD1 TRBV6-5 - CASSYEGTGYF TGTGCCAGCAGTTACGAGGGGACAGGGTACTTC
TRBJ2-2 - TRBV19 - CASTSRANTGELFF TGTGCCAGTACATCCAGGGCGAACACCGGGGAGCTGTTTTTT
TRBJ2-7 - TRBV5-1 - CASSPDTSYEQYF TGCGCCAGCAGCCCGGACACGTCCTACGAGCAGTACTTC
TRBJ2-7 TRBD1 TRBV27 - CASSTGPYEQYF TGTGCCAGTTCGACAGGGCCCTACGAGCAGTACTTC
TRBJ2-3 TRBD1 TRBV13 - CASSLNRDRGIGTQYF TGTGCCAGCAGCCTAAACCGGGACAGGGGTATAGGTACGCAGTATTTT
TRBJ1-5 - TRBV7-2 - CASSLAGGSQPQHF TGTGCCAGCAGCTTAGCGGGGGGTAGCCAGCCCCAGCATTTT
TRBJ2-1 - TRBV2 once CASSVEAGSRYNEQFF TGTGCCAGCAGTGTAGAGGCGGGGAGTCGATACAATGAGCAGTTCTTC
TRBJ2-1 - TRBV7-9 - CASSFFNRNEQFF TGTGCCAGCAGCTTTTTTAACAGGAATGAGCAGTTCTTC
TRBJ1-3 TRBD1 TRBV28 once CASILSGTEGNTIYF TGTGCCAGCATTCTCTCAGGGACAGAGGGAAACACCATATATTTT
TRBJ1-2 TRBD1 TRBV5-8 - CASSLDAGTGFGYTF TGTGCCAGCAGCTTGGACGCCGGGACAGGGTTTGGCTACACCTTC
TRBJ1-4 - TRBV19 - CASSIPWEAREKLFF TGTGCCAGTAGTATCCCCTGGGAGGCGAGGGAAAAACTGTTTTTT
TRBJ1-1 TRBD1 TRBV19 - CASSVWTGEAFF TGTGCCAGTAGTGTTTGGACAGGTGAAGCTTTCTTT
TRBJ2-7 TRBD1 TRBV18 - CASSPRDRGGYEQYF TGTGCCAGCTCACCACGGGACAGGGGTGGGTACGAGCAGTACTTC
TRBJ2-1 TRBD2 TRBV25-1 - CASRPLGEGLGNEQFF TGTGCCAGCAGACCCCTCGGGGAGGGCCTGGGCAATGAGCAGTTCTTC
TRBJ1-2 - TRBV5-4 - CASSSADSNYGYTF TGTGCCAGCAGCTCGGCCGACTCTAACTATGGCTACACCTTC
TRBJ2-1 - TRBV11-2 - CASSLGRFSKADYNEQFF TGTGCCAGCAGCTTAGGTAGGTTTAGTAAGGCGGACTACAATGAGCAGTTCTTC
TRBJ2-7 TRBD2 TRBV4-2 - CASSQPNLRTAGGEQYF TGTGCCAGCAGCCAACCAAACCTAAGGACAGCGGGGGGCGAGCAGTACTTC
TRBJ1-5 TRBD1 TRBV19 - CASSTTGGGQPQHF TGTGCCAGTAGTACGACAGGGGGGGGCCAGCCCCAGCATTTT
TRBJ2-7 - TRBV7-9 - CASSLVGYEQYF TGTGCCAGCAGCTTAGTGGGCTACGAGCAGTACTTC
TRBJ1-3 - TRBV30 once CACAWRGLGNTIYF -
TRBJ2-1 - TRBV5-6 - CASSFGHSEYNEQFF TGTGCCAGCAGCTTCGGGCATAGCGAGTACAATGAGCAGTTCTTC
TRBJ1-1 TRBD1 TRBV5-6 - CASSRGTGRWGEAFF TGTGCCAGCAGCCGAGGGACAGGGCGCTGGGGTGAAGCTTTCTTT
TRBJ2-5 TRBD2 TRBV7-9 once CASSLAPAGAGQETQYF TGTGCCAGCAGCTTAGCCCCAGCGGGGGCGGGCCAAGAGACCCAGTACTTC
TRBJ2-7 - TRBV6-5 - CASSYSRSGVWEQYF TGTGCCAGCAGTTACTCTAGGTCGGGAGTCTGGGAGCAGTACTTC
TRBJ1-2 TRBD1 TRBV5-6 once CASSPTGGAGYGYTF TGTGCCAGCAGCCCCACAGGGGGCGCTGGCTATGGCTACACCTTC
TRBJ2-3 - TRBV11-2 - CASSPPQYF TGTGCCAGCAGCCCCCCACAGTATTTT
TRBJ2-7 TRBD1 TRBV6-6 - CASSYSGQGSEQYF TGTGCCAGCAGTTACTCGGGACAGGGCTCCGAGCAGTACTTC
TRBJ2-5 TRBD2 TRBV6-1 - CASRTAGGKETQYF TGTGCCAGCAGGACAGCGGGGGGGAAAGAGACCCAGTACTTC
TRBJ2-3 - TRBV21-1 - CASSKTSGGPLRTDTQYF TGTGCCAGCAGCAAGACTAGCGGGGGCCCTCTTCGCACAGATACGCAGTATTTT
TRBJ1-6 - TRBV30 - CAWLSVGDSPLHF TGTGCCTGGTTGAGCGTAGGTGATTCACCCCTCCACTTT
TRBJ1-1 TRBD1 TRBV28 - CASSLRPWRGRGNTEAFF TGTGCCAGCAGTTTGAGGCCTTGGAGGGGGCGGGGGAACACTGAAGCTTTCTTT